This TCR beta chain was obtained from a study of healthy donors' naive CD4 and CD8 T cells. Germline-derived CDR1 and CDR2 are MNHEY and SVGAGI. This CDR3 is built from 15 residues. Trimming removed 6 bases from V and 4 bases from J; junction bases left unmatched: 12. Notes on this clonotype: The antigen is undetermined.

General study points: Roughly 13% of CD4/CD8 propensity variance appeared explained by V, J and CDR3 charge.

Starting from around 470 ng of total RNA, TCR libraries were made with linear amplification. TCRdb re-called the reads with MiXCR, one entry per CDR3 protein. The table records around 180,000 distinct CDR3 sequences, 65% to 80% of them present only once. The V and J genes are TRBV6-5 and TRBJ2-7; 7 bases fit TRBD1. Sequences were obtained from naive CD4+ and CD8+ T cells sorted from blood, pooled from several donors. This clonotype was sampled from a pool of human donors in good health; the sample pools cells from several healthy donors. In DNA, the CDR3 is TGTGCCAGCAGACAAACAGGGGACGTCGGGTACGAGCAGTACTTC. Amino acid sequence: CASRQTGDVGYEQYF.